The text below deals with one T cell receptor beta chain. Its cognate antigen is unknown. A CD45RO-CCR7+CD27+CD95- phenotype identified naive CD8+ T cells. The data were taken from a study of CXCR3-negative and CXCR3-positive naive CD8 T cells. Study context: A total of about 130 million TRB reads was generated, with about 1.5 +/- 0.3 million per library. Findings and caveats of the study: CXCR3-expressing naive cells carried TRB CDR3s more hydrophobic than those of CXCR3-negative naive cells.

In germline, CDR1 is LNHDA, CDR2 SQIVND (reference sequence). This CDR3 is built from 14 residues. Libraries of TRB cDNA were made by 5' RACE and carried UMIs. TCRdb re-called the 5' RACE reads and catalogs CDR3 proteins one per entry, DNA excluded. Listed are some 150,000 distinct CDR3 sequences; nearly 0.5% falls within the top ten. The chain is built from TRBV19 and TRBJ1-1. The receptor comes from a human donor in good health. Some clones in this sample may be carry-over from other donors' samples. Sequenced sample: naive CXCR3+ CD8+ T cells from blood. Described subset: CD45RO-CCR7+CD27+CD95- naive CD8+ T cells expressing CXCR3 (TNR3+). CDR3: CASSLRGMNTEAFF.